The source of this TCR beta chain is a study of Graves' ophthalmopathy and Graves' hyperthyroidism. General study findings and limits: Most expanded thyroid clonotypes above 0.001 frequency also appeared in blood. With almost 90% sensitivity and 70% to 82% specificity, a 13-signature model separated ophthalmopathy from stable hyperthyroidism.

V was clipped by 3 bases and J by 6 bases, with 12 bases between them. The CDR3 is 13 amino acids. CDR1 and CDR2 from the germline V gene are SGDLS and YYNGEE. This clonotype was detected only once. What it recognizes is unknown. Amplification from RNA transcripts yielded the TCR beta CDR3 regions. An initial RT-PCR round employing HTBI primers preceded a second-round multiplex PCR. TCRdb redid the calling of the multiplex PCR reads with MiXCR, one entry per CDR3 protein. The sample lists 600,000 to 950,000 distinct CDR3 sequences, 40% occurring once. Pregnant or lactating patients and those with other autoimmune diseases or uncontrolled infections were excluded. The PBMCs used were ones drawn from 10 ml of fresh peripheral blood.

What was sequenced was peripheral blood. The origin of this receptor is an adult man with Graves' ophthalmopathy. The chain couples TRBV9 to TRBJ1-1; D may be TRBD1 (5 bases). The CDR3 region has the DNA TGTGCCAGCAGCGACCGGAGAGGGGCTGAAGCTTTCTTT. Its translation: CASSDRRGAEAFF.